The source of this TCR beta chain is a study of cytomegalovirus exposure and HLA in healthy donors (dated by TCRdb to about 2017). With respect to the entire study: An earlier analysis of around 600 of the donors reported roughly 270 Gb of sequence data and some 120 million unique TCR beta sequences from some 180 million T cells. The aim of the study was to test whether cataloging public T cell receptors could identify signatures of past pathogen exposure. Among the roughly 400 genotyped donors, around 81% belonged to the genetic ancestry cluster associated with self-reported Caucasian donors. The study used immunosequencing to profile the T cell repertoires of 666 subjects and linked those repertoires to cytomegalovirus serostatus. To predict cytomegalovirus infection status, the study brought together high-throughput TCR immunosequencing, statistical association of individual TCRs with disease status, and machine learning. An earlier analysis of roughly 580 of the donors used high-throughput TCR beta sequencing to judge whether each TCR beta V gene segment behaved as functional or pseudogenic. Several DR-DQ haplotypes were handled as single units for association and clustering, since linkage in the cohort was strong. Along with the approximately 670-subject first cohort, a separate validation cohort of over 90 different subjects was used. The number of typed donors differed by locus: roughly 629-640 for A, B, C, DRB1 and DQB1; approximately 520 for DQA1; 606 for DPA1; and some 450 for DPB1. Class I and class II HLA loci were covered by the typing at four-digit resolution. Among 398 genotyped donors of the cohort, an average of about 240,000 unique TCR beta nucleotide sequences was sequenced per donor, of which 15% to 20% were non-productive. Donor age, sex, ethnicity and CMV serostatus were collected together with the repertoire data. To study patterns of TCR occurrence, a later analysis re-analyzed previously published TCR beta repertoires from just over 650 donors and added high-resolution HLA genotyping. All discovery cohort repertoires had been generated using a single sequencing platform. Genome-wide SNP genotypes for about 65% of the 666 donors were used in a later genetic analysis, which treated that subset as a discovery cohort. Rather than drawing on any new phenotypic data, the later analysis identified candidate immune exposures from TCR beta sequences and the way those sequences occurred across donors. Roughly 320 gigabases of sequencing data and 70 million to 100 million unique TCR sequences made up an early release that covered several hundred HLA-typed donors. Points the paper makes about the study in general: Because HLA typing was missing for some donors at each locus, association tests included only the typed subset. Correlated functional status among segregating V segments might be attributable to linkage disequilibrium, but an unknown experimental factor could not be ruled out. It was suggested by the authors that the approach could potentially be generalized to other disease states and immunological phenotypes. Broadly in line with IMGT annotations, most TCR beta V segments showed up in productive rearrangements about 87% or about 30% of the time in an earlier analysis of several hundred of the donors. A group of highly shared sequence variants was considered likely to be a technical artifact of the sequencing pipeline. The 87-base-pair reads could not distinguish some IMGT-functional V segments, including TRBV6-2 and TRBV6-3, so those segments were excluded. A total of 150 to 200 TCR beta chains were listed by the study as associated with cytomegalovirus. In a later analysis, HLA-associated TCR beta chains showed more clonal expansion and lower generation probabilities than non-associated chains that were equally common. Several of the top co-occurrence clusters appeared to be linked to parvovirus B19, influenza, CMV and Epstein-Barr virus, according to a later analysis. The only immune exposure information available for the cohort was CMV serostatus. In a later genetic analysis, fewer N-insertions in productive TCRs were reported among donors in an Asian-associated ancestry cluster than the roughly 640-donor mean. Sequencing depth was assumed to be roughly uniform across donors in the presence/absence analyses, though that assumption may not hold. Because counts were too low, 15 to 20 rarely observed V segments, including chromosome 9 orphons, were excluded from the earlier analysis of about 500 of the donors. A later analysis associated 15,000 to 20,000 TCR beta sequences with specific HLA alleles at a false discovery rate of 0.05. A further reported finding was that TCR beta sequences accurately predicted the HLA-A and HLA-B alleles for most subjects in the first cohort. Most CMV-associated TCR beta chains appeared to be HLA-restricted in a later analysis, and the HLA associations seemed to be driven largely by CMV exposure. This cohort had only TCR beta chains sequenced, and the lack of alpha or paired-chain data limited which features could be detected. Cytomegalovirus status was reported to be diagnosed by the classifier with high specificity and sensitivity in both the original and validation cohorts. Assigning TCR associations to individual alleles was difficult when HLA alleles, especially DR and DQ, strongly co-occurred. In vitro tests confirmed that a few of the cytomegalovirus-associated TCR beta chains recognize cytomegalovirus antigens. Across donors, most TCR sequences were observed very rarely, whereas some public TCRs were present in many individuals. An association between a missense DCLRE1C variant and V-gene and J-gene trimming of TCR beta chains was found in a later genetic analysis and replicated in an independent cohort. In a later analysis, TCR association rates were found to vary across HLA loci, with the most associated TCRs seen for DRB1 alleles and the fewest for HLA-C alleles.

The cohort was made up of 666 healthy bone marrow donors. Cohort members were all nominally healthy when sampled, although unrecorded immune exposures were likely present. The donor tested CMV seropositive and was one of the 289 seropositive cohort members. Every donor gave a peripheral blood sample, and the peripheral blood mononuclear cells from that sample were used for TCR beta sequencing. The Qiagen DNeasy Blood Extraction Kit was used to extract genomic DNA from the blood cell samples. On this clone itself: Its cognate antigen has yet to be identified. Per-base qualities were not stored, and no clone one base away is much larger.

The library was generated by the immunoSEQ multiplex PCR assay. A mixture of 60 forward primers for TCR Vbeta segments and 13 reverse primers for TCR Jbeta segments was used in the multiplex PCR. The CDR3 region of rearranged TCR beta genes was amplified from genomic DNA with a multiplex PCR assay. On the Illumina HiSeq System, the amplified TCR beta libraries were sequenced as 87-base-pair reads. Concerning the study's data processing: Across the 666 repertoires, a later analysis counted some 81 million unique TCR beta chains, some 11 million of which were shared by at least two donors. Raw reads were error-corrected and collapsed into unique sequences by a nearest-neighbor algorithm in which closely related sequences were merged to remove PCR and sequencing errors. To assign V, D and J gene segments, CDR3 sequences were aligned to IMGT reference sequences. Each retained sequence needed at least a six-nucleotide match to both a V gene segment and a J gene segment. A rearrangement was called productive if the CDR3 had no stop codons and remained in frame with V and J, and every other rearrangement was called non-productive. CDR3 was defined by IMGT convention, running from the second conserved V-encoded cysteine to the conserved J-encoded phenylalanine. The earlier analysis of a few hundred of the donors excluded any sequence lacking an unambiguous match to a single V gene segment. In an earlier analysis of approximately 550 of the donors, V segments were called functional above 56.7% productive rearrangements and were called segregating when the between-donor standard deviation exceeded 5%. A statistical classification framework was built for diagnosing cytomegalovirus status from the catalog of TCR beta chain sequences. A later analysis assigned V and J genes by comparing TCR nucleotide sequences with IMGT/GENE-DB human TR gene sequences. A later analysis assigned CDR3 sequences and most-parsimonious VDJ recombination scenarios with the TCRdist pipeline. In a later analysis, every TCR beta chain was defined by the combination of its CDR3 amino acid sequence and its V-gene family, and reads without a unique V-gene family were dropped. In a later analysis, approximately 590 highly shared, low-generation-probability nucleotide sequences were removed to address suspected cross-contamination and a sequencing artifact. In a later analysis, a clonal expansion index for each public chain was calculated from normalized within-repertoire ranks of inferred template counts. In a later analysis, generation probabilities were computed using a VDJ recombination model fitted to out-of-frame rearrangements, and the results were checked against IGoR. In a later analysis, hypergeometric tests were used to score TCR-TCR, TCR-HLA and TCR-CMV co-occurrence, with a repertoire-size bias correction applied to TCR pairs. In a later analysis, false discovery rates were estimated by permuting HLA or CMV assignments 20 times. A later analysis grouped co-occurring TCRs with DBSCAN, adding TCRdist sequence similarity when clustering within HLA-allele-positive subsets. For co-occurrence clustering, repertoires with fewer than 30,000 or more than 120,000 public chains were excluded, along with roughly 5 repertoires with anomalous nucleotide sharing. TCRdb took over this immuneACCESS table, retaining in-frame rearrangements with V and J assigned. Such tables are incomplete; in checked studies, under half of the missing clones stem from an unresolved V gene, and the remainder is unexplained. D and trimming come from the DNA, and the V and J calls and clone size come from that table. This sample gives over 150,000 clones in total; 80% of them show up just once. The biggest ten clones account for 1% of the sample.

CDR1 and CDR2 were assigned from the germline V gene as SGDLS and YYNGEE. The CDR3 contains 14 residues, cysteine and phenylalanine counted. Only CDR3 DNA remains: 42 bases, in frame from the first base. Ends trimmed: V by 2 bases, J by 6 bases; bases unmatched to a gene: 3. This clonotype originated in a woman in her forties or fifties in good health and CMV-seropositive. This chain joins TRBV9 to TRBJ2-2, and 8 bases in between align with TRBD1. Sequencing used PBMCs. The CDR3 reads as follows: CASSVTGAPGELFF. The nucleotides are TGTGCCAGCAGCGTGACAGGGGCGCCCGGGGAGCTGTTTTTT.